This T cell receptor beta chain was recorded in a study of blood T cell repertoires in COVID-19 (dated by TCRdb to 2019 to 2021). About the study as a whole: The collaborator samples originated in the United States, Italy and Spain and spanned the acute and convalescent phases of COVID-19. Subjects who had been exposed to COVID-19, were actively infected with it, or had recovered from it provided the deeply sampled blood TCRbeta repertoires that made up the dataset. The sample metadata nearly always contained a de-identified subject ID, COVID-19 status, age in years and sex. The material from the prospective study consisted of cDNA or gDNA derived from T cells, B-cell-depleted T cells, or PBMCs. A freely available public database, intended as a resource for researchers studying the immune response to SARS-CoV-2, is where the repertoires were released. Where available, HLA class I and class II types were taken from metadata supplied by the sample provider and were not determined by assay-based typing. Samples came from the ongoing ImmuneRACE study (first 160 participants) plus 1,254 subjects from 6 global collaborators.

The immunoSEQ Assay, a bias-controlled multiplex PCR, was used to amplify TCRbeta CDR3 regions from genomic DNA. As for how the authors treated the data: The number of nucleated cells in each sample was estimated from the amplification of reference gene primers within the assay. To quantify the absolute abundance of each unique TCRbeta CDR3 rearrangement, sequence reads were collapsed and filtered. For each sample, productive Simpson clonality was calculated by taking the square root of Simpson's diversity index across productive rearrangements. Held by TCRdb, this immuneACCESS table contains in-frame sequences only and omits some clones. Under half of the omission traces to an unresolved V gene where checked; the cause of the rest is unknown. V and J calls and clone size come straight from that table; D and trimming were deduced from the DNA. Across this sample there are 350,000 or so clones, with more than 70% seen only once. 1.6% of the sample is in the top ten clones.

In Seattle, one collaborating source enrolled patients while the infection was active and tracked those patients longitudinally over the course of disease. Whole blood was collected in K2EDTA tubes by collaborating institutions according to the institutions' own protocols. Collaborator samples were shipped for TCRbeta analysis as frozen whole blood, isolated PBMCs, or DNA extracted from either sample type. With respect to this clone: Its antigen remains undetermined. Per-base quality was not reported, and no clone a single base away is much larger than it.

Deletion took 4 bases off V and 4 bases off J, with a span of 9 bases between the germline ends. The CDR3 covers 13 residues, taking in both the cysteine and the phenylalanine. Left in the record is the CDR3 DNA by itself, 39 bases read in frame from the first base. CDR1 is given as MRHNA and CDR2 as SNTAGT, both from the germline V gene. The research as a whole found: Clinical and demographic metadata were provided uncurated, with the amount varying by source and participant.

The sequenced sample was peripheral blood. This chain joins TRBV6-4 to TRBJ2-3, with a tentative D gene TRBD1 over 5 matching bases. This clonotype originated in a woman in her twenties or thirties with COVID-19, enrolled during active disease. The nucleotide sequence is TGTGCCAGCAGTGCTCAGGGTTCAGATACGCAGTATTTT. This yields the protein CASSAQGSDTQYF.